These T cell receptor beta chains were read from a single sample in a study of beta chain features in type 1 diabetes. Clones were read by immunoSEQ multiplex PCR, and TCRdb kept only the in-frame ones, dropping some. The sample has some 330,000 clones; roughly 11% are singletons. Material: naive CD4+ T cells from blood. The receptors stem from a woman aged 30 to 39 in good health. Both conserved end residues are part of each CDR3. D genes are given only for firm matches. Only some rows state a clone size, as once, few, many or a class for expanded clones.

>NA|TRBV11-3|TRBJ2-1|NA
CASSSQGGGSYNEQFF
TGTGCCAGCAGCTCCCAGGGCGGCGGCTCCTACAATGAGCAGTTCTTC
>few|TRBV5-1|TRBJ2-1|TRBD1
CASSPRQGASYNEQFF
TGCGCCAGCAGCCCACGACAGGGGGCGTCCTACAATGAGCAGTTCTTC
>few|TRBV7-2|TRBJ2-5|TRBD1
CASSSNRGRSETQYF
TGTGCCAGCAGCTCGAACAGGGGGCGGTCAGAGACCCAGTACTTC
>few|TRBV19|TRBJ2-1|TRBD1
CASSPDRDNEQFF
TGTGCCAGTAGCCCCGACAGGGACAATGAGCAGTTCTTC
>NA|TRBV19|TRBJ2-1|TRBD2
CASSRGAGVGIEQFF
TGTGCCAGTAGTAGGGGAGCGGGAGTTGGTATTGAGCAGTTCTTC
>NA|TRBV6-1|TRBJ2-5|TRBD1
CASSATGGGETQYF
TGTGCCAGCAGTGCAACAGGGGGCGGAGAGACCCAGTACTTC
>few|TRBV4-2|TRBJ2-5|TRBD2
CASSQDFNSGRGETQYF
TGTGCCAGCAGCCAAGATTTTAATAGCGGGAGGGGCGAGACCCAGTACTTC
>NA|TRBV28|TRBJ2-1|TRBD2
CASGTSGINEQFF
TGTGCCAGCGGGACTAGCGGGATCAATGAGCAGTTCTTC
>NA|TRBV7-9|TRBJ2-7|NA
CASSLARVTSRNSYEQYF
TGTGCCAGCAGCTTAGCGCGGGTCACTAGTAGGAACTCCTACGAGCAGTACTTC
>NA|TRBV6-5|TRBJ2-5|NA
CASYGGAEETQYF
TGTGCCAGCTATGGGGGGGCAGAAGAGACCCAGTACTTC
>NA|TRBV28|TRBJ2-1|NA
CASSLSKQFF
TGTGCCAGCAGTTTATCAAAGCAGTTCTTC
>NA|TRBV19|TRBJ2-3|TRBD1
CASSLRGQADTQYF
TGTGCCAGTAGCCTCAGGGGGCAGGCAGATACGCAGTATTTT
>NA|TRBV19|TRBJ1-2|NA
CASSIRTDNYGYTF
TGTGCCAGTAGTATAAGGACAGATAACTATGGCTACACCTTC
>few|TRBV18|TRBJ2-7|NA
CASSPRRTKDEQYF
TGTGCCAGCTCACCCAGGAGGACTAAGGACGAGCAGTACTTC
>NA|TRBV7-2|TRBJ2-5|TRBD1
CASSRRQGSETQYF
TGTGCCAGCAGCAGACGACAGGGGTCAGAGACCCAGTACTTC
>NA|TRBV7-6|TRBJ2-2|TRBD2
CASSLEVYLAGGAGELFF
TGTGCCAGCAGCTTAGAGGTGTACCTAGCGGGAGGGGCCGGGGAGCTGTTTTTT
>few|TRBV9|TRBJ2-7|NA
CASSVDISYEQYF
TGTGCCAGCAGCGTGGACATCTCCTACGAGCAGTACTTC
>NA|TRBV30|TRBJ1-5|TRBD1
CAWTGQGNQPQHF
TGTGCCTGGACGGGACAGGGAAATCAGCCCCAGCATTTT
>NA|TRBV2|TRBJ2-5|NA
CASSESTGLVETQYF
TGTGCCAGCAGTGAGAGCACAGGGCTGGTGGAGACCCAGTACTTC
>NA|TRBV7-9|TRBJ2-7|TRBD1
CASSPGTDEVRGQYF
TGTGCCAGCAGCCCCGGGACAGATGAAGTGCGAGGGCAGTACTTC
>few|TRBV27|TRBJ1-2|NA
CASSSIRNRDGYTF
TGTGCCAGCAGTTCTATCCGGAACAGGGACGGCTACACCTTC
>NA|TRBV27|TRBJ2-7|TRBD2
CASTRSTSGIPYEQYF
TGTGCCAGCACCCGTTCGACTAGCGGGATCCCCTACGAGCAGTACTTC
>NA|TRBV19|TRBJ1-1|NA
CASSVQGVTEAFF
TGTGCCAGTAGTGTACAGGGCGTCACTGAAGCTTTCTTT
>NA|TRBV5-1|TRBJ1-5|TRBD1
CASSPTGQGGQPQHF
TGCGCCAGCAGCCCCACAGGACAGGGAGGACAGCCCCAGCATTTT
>few|TRBV5-4|TRBJ2-5|TRBD2
CASSGGTSDQETQYF
TGTGCCAGCAGCGGGGGGACTAGCGACCAAGAGACCCAGTACTTC
>few|TRBV7-3|TRBJ2-1|TRBD2
CASSSTSGSYNEQFF
TGTGCCAGCAGCTCTACTAGCGGGAGTTACAATGAGCAGTTCTTC
>NA|TRBV18|TRBJ2-2|NA
CASSLQATWNTGELFF
TGTGCCAGCTCACTTCAGGCGACATGGAACACCGGGGAGCTGTTTTTT
>NA|TRBV11-2|TRBJ2-7|NA
CASSLDGADPYEQYF
TGTGCCAGCAGCTTAGATGGGGCGGATCCCTACGAGCAGTACTTC
>few|TRBV2|TRBJ1-1|NA
CASRAETGTEAFF
TGTGCCAGCAGGGCTGAGACCGGGACTGAAGCTTTCTTT
>few|TRBV18|TRBJ2-1|NA
CASSGGVSYNEQFF
TGTGCCAGCTCCGGCGGGGTCTCCTACAATGAGCAGTTCTTC
>few|TRBV30|TRBJ2-7|TRBD1
CAWSVGQGHEQYF
TGTGCCTGGAGCGTTGGACAGGGCCACGAGCAGTACTTC
>few|TRBV7-2|TRBJ2-7|NA
CASSLGGDEQYF
TGTGCCAGCAGCTTAGGGGGGGACGAGCAGTACTTC
>few|TRBV2|TRBJ2-1|NA
CASTPLASSYNEQFF
TGTGCCAGCACCCCACTAGCATCATCCTACAATGAGCAGTTCTTC
>few|TRBV7-2|TRBJ2-1|TRBD2
CASRLAGSSYNEQFF
TGTGCCAGCAGACTAGCGGGGAGCTCCTACAATGAGCAGTTCTTC
>few|TRBV7-2|TRBJ2-3|NA
CASSSPERPDTQYF
TGTGCCAGCAGCTCCCCCGAGAGGCCAGATACGCAGTATTTT
>few|TRBV4-3|TRBJ2-2|NA
CASSQDTQTITGELFF
TGCGCCAGCAGCCAAGACACCCAGACTATCACCGGGGAGCTGTTTTTT
>few|TRBV29-1|TRBJ2-5|NA
CSVGKQQETQYF
TGCAGCGTTGGCAAGCAACAAGAGACCCAGTACTTC